This T cell receptor beta chain was documented in a study of OX40 agonist ivuxolimab in advanced cancers. Study observations and caveats: CD4+ and CD8+ blood T cells expanded clonally by week 6 at 0.1 to 3.0 mg/kg.

V lost 0 bases, J lost 4 bases, and 1 base stayed unmatched. Germline V CDR1 and CDR2: MNHEY, SVGAGI. CDR3 size: 15 residues. This clone is medium-sized within its sample. Antigen unknown. Here immunoSEQ multiplex PCR was the method, and the copy in TCRdb shows in-frame clones only, minus some. Of 15,000 to 20,000 clones listed, about 87% are singletons. This receptor was taken from an adult with an advanced solid tumor such as melanoma, head and neck, liver or kidney cancer. The chain recombines TRBV6-5 with TRBJ2-1; 9 bases fit TRBD2. Sequenced material: CD4+ or CD8+ T cells sorted from blood, taken in a trial of the OX40 agonist ivuxolimab. The CDR3 DNA follows: TGTGCCAGCAGTTACTCGACTAGCGGATACAATGAGCAGTTCTTC. Translated: CASSYSTSGYNEQFF.